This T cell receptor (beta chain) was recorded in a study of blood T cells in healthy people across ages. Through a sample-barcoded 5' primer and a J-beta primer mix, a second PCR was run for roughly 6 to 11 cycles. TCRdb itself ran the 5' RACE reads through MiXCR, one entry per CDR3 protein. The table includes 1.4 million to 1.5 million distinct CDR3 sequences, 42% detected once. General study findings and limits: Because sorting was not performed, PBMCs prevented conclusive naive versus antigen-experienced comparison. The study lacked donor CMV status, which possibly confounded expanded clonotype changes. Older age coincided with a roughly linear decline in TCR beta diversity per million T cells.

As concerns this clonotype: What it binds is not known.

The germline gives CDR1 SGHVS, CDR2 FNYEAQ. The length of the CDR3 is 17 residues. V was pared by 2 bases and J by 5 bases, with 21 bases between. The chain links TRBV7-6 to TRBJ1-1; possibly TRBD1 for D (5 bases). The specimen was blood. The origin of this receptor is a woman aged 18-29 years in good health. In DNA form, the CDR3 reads TGTGCCAGCAGCTTACCCCCAGAGCAGGGAAGAAGGACTGAAGCTTTCTTT. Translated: CASSLPPEQGRRTEAFF. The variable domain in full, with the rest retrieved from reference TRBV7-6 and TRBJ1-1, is GAGVSQSPRYKVTKRGQDVALRCDPISGHVSLYWYRQALGQGPEFLTYFNYEAQQDKSGLPNDRFSAERPEGSISTLTIQRTEQRDSAMYRCASSLPPEQGRRTEAFFGQGTRLTVV.